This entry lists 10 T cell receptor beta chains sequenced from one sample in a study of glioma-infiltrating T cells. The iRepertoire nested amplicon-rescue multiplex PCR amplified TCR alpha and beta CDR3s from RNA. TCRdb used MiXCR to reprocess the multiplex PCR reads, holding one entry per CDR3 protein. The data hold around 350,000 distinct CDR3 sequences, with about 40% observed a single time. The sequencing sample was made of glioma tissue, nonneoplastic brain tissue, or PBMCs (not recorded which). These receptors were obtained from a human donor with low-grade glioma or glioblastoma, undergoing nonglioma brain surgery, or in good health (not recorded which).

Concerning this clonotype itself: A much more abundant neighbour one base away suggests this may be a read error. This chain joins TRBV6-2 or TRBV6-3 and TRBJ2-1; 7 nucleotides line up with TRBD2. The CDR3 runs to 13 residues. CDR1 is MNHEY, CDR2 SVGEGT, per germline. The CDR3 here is CVSSPGGYNEQFF. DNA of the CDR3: TGTGTCAGCAGTCCGGGGGGATACAATGAGCAGTTCTTC.

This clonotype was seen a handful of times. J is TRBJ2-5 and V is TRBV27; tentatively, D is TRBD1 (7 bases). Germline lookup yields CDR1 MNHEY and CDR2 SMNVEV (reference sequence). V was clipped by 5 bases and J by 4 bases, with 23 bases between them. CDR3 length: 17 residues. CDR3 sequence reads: CASSHGSQGGSGETQYF. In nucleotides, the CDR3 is TGTGCCAGCAGTCACGGGTCGCAGGGGGGATCAGGAGAGACCCAGTACTTC.

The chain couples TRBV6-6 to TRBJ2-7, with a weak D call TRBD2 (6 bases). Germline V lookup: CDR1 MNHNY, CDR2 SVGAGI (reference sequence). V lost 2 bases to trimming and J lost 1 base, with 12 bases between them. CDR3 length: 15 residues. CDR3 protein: CASSYGAGRSYEQYF. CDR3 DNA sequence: TGTGCCAGCAGTTACGGCGCGGGACGGTCCTACGAGCAGTACTTC.

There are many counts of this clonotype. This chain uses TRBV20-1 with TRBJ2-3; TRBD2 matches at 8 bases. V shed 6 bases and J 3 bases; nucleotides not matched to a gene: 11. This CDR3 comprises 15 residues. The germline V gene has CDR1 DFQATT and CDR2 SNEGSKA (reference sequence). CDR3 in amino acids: CSAPPGLGSTDTQYF. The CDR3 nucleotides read TGCAGTGCGCCGCCGGGACTAGGGTCTACAGATACGCAGTATTTT.

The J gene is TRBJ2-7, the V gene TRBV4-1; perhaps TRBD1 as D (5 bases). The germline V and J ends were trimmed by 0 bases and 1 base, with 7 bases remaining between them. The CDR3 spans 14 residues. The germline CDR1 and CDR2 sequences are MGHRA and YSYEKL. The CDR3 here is CASSQDKGSYEQYF. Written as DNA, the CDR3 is TGCGCCAGCAGCCAAGATAAGGGGTCCTACGAGCAGTACTTC.

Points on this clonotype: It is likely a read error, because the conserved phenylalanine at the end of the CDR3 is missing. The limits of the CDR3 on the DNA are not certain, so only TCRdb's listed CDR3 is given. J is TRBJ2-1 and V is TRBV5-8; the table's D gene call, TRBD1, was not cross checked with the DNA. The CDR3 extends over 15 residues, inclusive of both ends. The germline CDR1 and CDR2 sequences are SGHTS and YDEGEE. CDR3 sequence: CASSSGSPTINERFL.

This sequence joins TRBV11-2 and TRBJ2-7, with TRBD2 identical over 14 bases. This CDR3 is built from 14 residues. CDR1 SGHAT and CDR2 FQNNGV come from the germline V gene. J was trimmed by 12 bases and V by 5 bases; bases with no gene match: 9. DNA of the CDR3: TGTGCCAGCAGCCCAGGGACTAGCGGGAGTGTGCTGTACTTC. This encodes CASSPGTSGSVLYF.

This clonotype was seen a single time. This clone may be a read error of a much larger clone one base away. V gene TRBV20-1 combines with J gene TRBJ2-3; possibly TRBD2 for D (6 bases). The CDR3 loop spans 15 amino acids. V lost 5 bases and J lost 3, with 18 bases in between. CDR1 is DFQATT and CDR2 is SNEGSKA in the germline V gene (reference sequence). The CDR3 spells CSALNRLEGTDTQYF. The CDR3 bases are TGCAGTGCTTTAAATCGACTAGAGGGGACAGATACGCAGTATTTT.

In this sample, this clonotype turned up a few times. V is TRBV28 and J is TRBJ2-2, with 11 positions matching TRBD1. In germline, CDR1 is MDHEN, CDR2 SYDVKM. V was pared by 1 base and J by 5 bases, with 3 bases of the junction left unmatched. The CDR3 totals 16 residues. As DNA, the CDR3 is TGTGCCAGCAGTTTATCCGGGACAGGGGGGACCGGGGAGCTGTTTTTT. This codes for CASSLSGTGGTGELFF.

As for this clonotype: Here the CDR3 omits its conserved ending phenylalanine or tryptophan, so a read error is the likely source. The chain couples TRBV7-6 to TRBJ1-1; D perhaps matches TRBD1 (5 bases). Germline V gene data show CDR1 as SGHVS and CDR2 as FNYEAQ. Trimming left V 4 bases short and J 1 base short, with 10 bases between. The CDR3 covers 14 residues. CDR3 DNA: TGTGCCAGCAGCTCCCGTACAGGGAACACTGAAGCTTTCTCT. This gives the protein CASSSRTGNTEAFS.